The 32 T cell receptor beta chains below come from one sample, sequenced in a study of somatic mutations in cytotoxic T cells in rheumatoid arthritis. Sequencing was performed with immunoSEQ multiplex PCR; in TCRdb, only in-frame clones are kept and a portion is missing. Of about 20,000 clones listed, 86% are singletons. Sequences were obtained from CD8+ T cells sorted from blood. These TCRs come from a middle-aged man in good health.

The rearrangement joins TRBV7-2 to TRBJ2-1; 13 nucleotides match TRBD2. This CDR3 spans 18 amino acids. Germline V CDR1 and CDR2: SGHTA, FQGNSA. V gave up 1 base and J gave up 10 bases; unmatched junction bases: 13. For the CDR3, the DNA is TGTGCCAGCAGCTTAGGGTATAGACTAGCGGGAGGAAGGGGGGAGCAGTTCTTC. Translated: CASSLGYRLAGGRGEQFF.

This sequence joins TRBV28 and TRBJ2-1; 16 nucleotides match TRBD2. Germline values: CDR1 MDHEN, CDR2 SYDVKM. This CDR3 has 19 amino acids. V shed 6 bases and J 3 bases; nucleotides not matched to a gene: 11. CDR3 bases: TGTGCCAGCAGGCAGACCGGGACTAGCGGGAGGGCGGGCTACAATGAGCAGTTCTTC. As protein: CASRQTGTSGRAGYNEQFF.

The chain combines TRBV28 with TRBJ1-5, with TRBD1 identical over 8 bases. This CDR3 region has 15 residues. Germline V gene lookup returns CDR1 MDHEN and CDR2 SYDVKM. The V and J ends lost 7 bases and 6 bases, in that order; junction bases with no gene match: 11. CDR3 bases: TGTGCCAGCACCGCCTGGACAGGGTCAATTCAGCCCCAGCATTTT. It codes for CASTAWTGSIQPQHF.

The chain recombines TRBV27 with TRBJ2-6; 9 bases fit TRBD1. The CDR3 is 17 residues long. The germline V gene encodes CDR1 MNHEY and CDR2 SMNVEV (reference sequence). After removal of 6 bases from V and 3 bases from J, the junction contained 9 bases not matched to a gene. CDR3 region: CASSTKQGAYGANVLTF. CDR3 DNA: TGTGCCAGCAGCACCAAACAGGGGGCGTATGGGGCCAACGTCCTGACTTTC.

This clone came up once. The CDR3, as DNA: TGTGCCAGCCGGACAGGGGGAAGGTACGAGCAGTACTTC. It specifies CASRTGGRYEQYF. The V and J genes are TRBV7-2 and TRBJ2-7; 10 bases map to TRBD1. The germline CDR1 and CDR2 sequences are SGHTA and FQGNSA. This CDR3 contains 13 residues. V gave up 8 bases and J gave up 4 bases; unmatched junction bases: 5.

This chain uses TRBV28 with TRBJ2-7; D is unresolved. Trimming took off 2 bases at V and 7 bases at J, with 9 bases between the two ends. Germline loops: CDR1 MDHEN, CDR2 SYDVKM. The CDR3 is 12 residues long. DNA of the CDR3: TGTGCCAGCAGTTTAAACGAGGTAGAGCAGTACTTC. Translation: CASSLNEVEQYF.

This chain links TRBV15 with TRBJ2-2, with D hard to call. The germline CDR1 and CDR2 sequences are LNHNV and YYDKDF (reference sequence). The CDR3 consists of 15 residues. V was clipped by 0 bases and J by 2 bases, with 7 bases between them. DNA for the CDR3: TGTGCCACCAGCAGAGATCGACTTAACACCGGGGAGCTGTTTTTT. Its protein product is CATSRDRLNTGELFF.

V and J are TRBV10-3 and TRBJ2-1, with 9 bases identical to TRBD1. The germline gives CDR1 ENHRY, CDR2 SYGVKD. The CDR3 covers 13 residues. Germline trimming cut 9 bases from V and 9 bases from J; bases unmatched to any gene: 9. The CDR3 reads CAIMDRGGSEQFF. For the CDR3, the DNA is TGTGCCATAATGGACAGGGGTGGTAGTGAGCAGTTCTTC.

The J gene is TRBJ2-7, the V gene TRBV18; 8 bases are shared with TRBD2. Germline V gene lookup returns CDR1 KGHSH and CDR2 LQKENI. V shed 3 bases, J shed 3 bases, and the junction held 10 bases outside the gene matches. This CDR3 is 16 amino acids long. Here the CDR3 DNA reads TGTGCCAGCTCACCGTACAACTTACTAGCGGTCTACGAGCAGTACTTC. It codes for CASSPYNLLAVYEQYF. The whole variable domain, remainder taken from reference TRBV18 and TRBJ2-7, is NAGVMQNPRHLVRRRGQEARLRCSPMKGHSHVYWYRQLPEEGLKFMVYLQKENIIDESGMPKERFSAEFPKEGPSILRIQQVVRGDSAAYFCASSPYNLLAVYEQYFGPGTRLTVT.

This chain connects TRBV5-6 to TRBJ1-2; D possibly corresponds to TRBD1 (6 bases). CDR3 length: 15 residues. Germline V gene lookup returns CDR1 SGHDT and CDR2 YYEEEE. Between the trimmed V and J ends, which lost 3 bases and 6 bases, there was a span of 18 bases. CDR3 in DNA: TGTGCCAGCAGCTCGTTAAGTACAGGGCGGAATGGCTACACCTTC. It specifies CASSSLSTGRNGYTF. The whole variable domain, filled in from reference TRBV5-6 and TRBJ1-2, reads DAGVTQSPTHLIKTRGQQVTLRCSPKSGHDTVSWYQQALGQGPQFIFQYYEEEERQRGNFPDRFSGHQFPNYSSELNVNALLLGDSALYLCASSSLSTGRNGYTFGSGTRLTVV.

As regards this clone: Other DNA sequences in the sample encode the same CDR3. The chain employs TRBV6-5 and TRBJ2-7, with 7 bases fitting TRBD1. Germline CDR1 and CDR2: MNHEY and SVGAGI. Trimming cost V 8 bases and J 6 bases; bases outside gene matches: 13. The CDR3 is 14 residues long. The CDR3 DNA is TGTGCCAGCCTCGGGACAGAGGGCTTATCCGAGCAGTACTTC. Translating it yields CASLGTEGLSEQYF.

V and J are TRBV10-1 and TRBJ2-1; 10 positions match TRBD1. The length of the CDR3 is 15 residues. The germline gives CDR1 WNHNN, CDR2 SYGVQD (reference sequence). Trimming removed 6 bases from V and 7 bases from J; junction bases left unmatched: 9. The chain's CDR3 is CASRLGTGASNEQFF. CDR3 sequence (DNA): TGCGCCAGCAGGCTCGGGACAGGGGCGAGTAATGAGCAGTTCTTC.

The rearrangement joins TRBV27 to TRBJ2-7, with 14 bases matching TRBD2. V lost 1 base, J lost 0 bases, and 11 bases stayed unmatched. CDR1 is MNHEY, CDR2 SMNVEV, per germline (reference sequence). The CDR3 runs to 20 residues. The CDR3 DNA reads as TGTGCCAGCAGTTTATACGGACTAGCGGGAGGAACGAGGAGCTCCTACGAGCAGTACTTC. Protein sequence: CASSLYGLAGGTRSSYEQYF.

This clone was seen only once. The chain recombines TRBV19 with TRBJ1-5, with a possible D match to TRBD1 (5 bases). In germline, CDR1 is LNHDA, CDR2 SQIVND (reference sequence). V lost 3 bases and J 6 bases, leaving 18 bases between the germline ends. This CDR3 has 16 amino acids. Here the CDR3 reads CASSIGGRGSFQPQHF. The DNA for the CDR3 is TGTGCCAGTAGTATTGGGGGTAGAGGTTCGTTTCAGCCCCAGCATTTT.

This chain joins TRBV28 and TRBJ2-7; 7 nucleotides align to TRBD1. The CDR3 runs to 14 residues. CDR1 is MDHEN, CDR2 SYDVKM, per germline. V was clipped by 4 bases and J by 7 bases; unmatched bases: 10. The CDR3 DNA is TGTGCCAGCAGTTCACCGGGACAGCCTAATGAGCAGTACTTC. Amino acid sequence: CASSSPGQPNEQYF.

The gene calls are TRBV4-2 and TRBJ2-7, with TRBD2 matching over 7 bases. In germline, CDR1 is LGHNA, CDR2 YNFKEQ. The CDR3 covers 17 residues. J was trimmed by 0 bases and V by 0 bases; bases with no gene match: 8. The CDR3 sequence is CASSQDKREESSYEQYF. DNA of the CDR3: TGTGCCAGCAGCCAAGATAAACGGGAGGAAAGCTCCTACGAGCAGTACTTC.

This chain uses TRBV10-3 with TRBJ2-3, with 9 bases lining up with TRBD2. The V and J ends lost 5 bases and 2 bases, in that order; junction bases with no gene match: 8. The CDR3 totals 16 residues. Germline V lookup: CDR1 ENHRY, CDR2 SYGVKD. CDR3 in amino acids: CAISTPTSGVTDTQYF. The DNA for the CDR3 is TGTGCCATCAGTACCCCGACTAGCGGTGTCACAGATACGCAGTATTTT.

The chain is built from TRBV7-9 and TRBJ2-7, with 8 bases identical to TRBD2. V lost 8 bases and J lost 0; bases outside the gene matches: 9. Germline V lookup: CDR1 SEHNR, CDR2 FQNEAQ (reference sequence). The CDR3 covers 15 residues. The CDR3 spells CASSGGVLASYEQYF. CDR3 sequence (DNA): TGTGCCAGCTCGGGGGGGGTGCTAGCCTCCTACGAGCAGTACTTC. Full variable domain (remainder filled in from reference TRBV7-9 and TRBJ2-7): DTGVSQNPRHKITKRGQNVTFRCDPISEHNRLYWYRQTLGQGPEFLTYFQNEAQLEKSRLLSDRFSAERPKGSFSTLEIQRTEQGDSAMYLCASSGGVLASYEQYFGPGTRLTVT.

The J gene is TRBJ2-2, the V gene TRBV29-1; 8 nucleotides align to TRBD1. CDR3 size: 13 residues. V shed 4 bases and J 7 bases; nucleotides not matched to a gene: 5. CDR1 is SQVTM, CDR2 ANQGSEA, per germline. The CDR3 sequence: CSVVDREGGELFF. The DNA of the CDR3 is TGCAGCGTTGTGGACAGGGAAGGCGGGGAGCTGTTTTTT.

This clone has only one observation. This chain uses TRBV15 with TRBJ1-4; no firm D call. Germline assignment: CDR1 LNHNV and CDR2 YYDKDF (reference sequence). This CDR3 is built from 16 residues. Trimming removed 2 bases from V and 7 bases from J, with 17 bases in between. In DNA form, the CDR3 reads TGTGCCACCAGCAGACCCCCACCGATACGGGGTGAAAAACTGTTTTTT. Translating it yields CATSRPPPIRGEKLFF.

In the case of this clone: This CDR3 is also generated by other DNA sequences in the sample. CDR3 sequence: CASSPRDRGNEQFF. For the CDR3, the DNA is TGTGCCAGCAGCCCACGGGACAGGGGCAATGAGCAGTTCTTC. V and J are TRBV11-1 and TRBJ2-1, with 10 bases fitting TRBD1. This CDR3 is 14 amino acids long. Per germline, CDR1 SGHAT and CDR2 FQDESV (reference sequence). Trimming cost V 5 bases and J 6 bases; bases outside gene matches: 4.

V is TRBV10-3 and J is TRBJ2-7, with 11 bases fitting TRBD2. This CDR3 spans 13 amino acids. After removal of 5 bases from V and 5 bases from J, the junction contained 2 bases not matched to a gene. Germline values: CDR1 ENHRY, CDR2 SYGVKD. In DNA form, the CDR3 reads TGTGCCATCAGTCTAGCGGGAGGACACGAGCAGTACTTC. Translated, it gives CAISLAGGHEQYF.

The chain uses TRBV7-6 and TRBJ2-1; TRBD1 is a possible D gene (6 bases). V shed 3 bases and J shed 0 bases, with 15 bases lying between them. Per germline, CDR1 SGHVS and CDR2 FNYEAQ. The CDR3 is made up of 17 amino acids. The chain's CDR3 is CASSFTDTGSSYNEQFF. CDR3 DNA sequence: TGTGCCAGCAGCTTCACTGATACAGGGAGCTCCTACAATGAGCAGTTCTTC.

The V gene is TRBV11-2, the J gene TRBJ2-1, with D unresolved. The ends were cut back, 6 bases at V and 0 bases at J, with 12 bases in the middle. Germline V CDR1 and CDR2: SGHAT, FQNNGV. The CDR3 covers 15 residues. The CDR3 DNA reads as TGTGCCAGCAGTTCCGACGGAAGCTCCTACAATGAGCAGTTCTTC. This translates into CASSSDGSSYNEQFF.

This clone turned up a few times. J is TRBJ2-1 and V is TRBV27; maybe TRBD1 (6 bases). The germline V gene has CDR1 MNHEY and CDR2 SMNVEV (reference sequence). Trimming took 3 bases from V and 0 from J, leaving 9 bases between them. The CDR3 extends over 15 amino acids. The CDR3 loop reads CASSLTGSSYNEQFF. The CDR3 DNA reads as TGTGCCAGCAGTTTGACAGGTAGCTCCTACAATGAGCAGTTCTTC.

The chain couples TRBV15 to TRBJ1-2; D is perhaps TRBD1 (5 bases). Germline values: CDR1 LNHNV, CDR2 YYDKDF (reference sequence). This CDR3 contains 16 residues. V lost 0 bases and J 5 bases, leaving 16 bases between the germline ends. CDR3 DNA: TGTGCCACCAGCAGAGATTTCCTCCCAGGGCCATATGGCTACACCTTC. It specifies CATSRDFLPGPYGYTF. The whole variable domain, remainder taken from reference TRBV15 and TRBJ1-2, is DAMVIQNPRYQVTQFGKPVTLSCSQTLNHNVMYWYQQKSSQAPKLLFHYYDKDFNNEADTPDNFQSRRPNTSFCFLDIRSPGLGDTAMYLCATSRDFLPGPYGYTFGSGTRLTVV.

V and J are TRBV19 and TRBJ2-1; D gene uncertain. Trimming took 3 bases from V and 3 from J, leaving 6 bases between them. Per germline, CDR1 LNHDA and CDR2 SQIVND (reference sequence). The CDR3 spans 13 residues. In DNA, the CDR3 is TGTGCCAGTAGTATCGGACGCTACAATGAGCAGTTCTTC. It translates to CASSIGRYNEQFF.

V usage is TRBV7-9 and J usage is TRBJ2-1, with 9 positions matching TRBD2. The CDR3 length is 15 residues. CDR1 and CDR2 (germline): SEHNR, FQNEAQ (reference sequence). V was clipped by 5 bases and J by 0 bases; unmatched bases: 2. CDR3 bases: TGTGCCAGCAGCATTAGCGGGAGCTCCTACAATGAGCAGTTCTTC. Protein sequence: CASSISGSSYNEQFF.

The rearrangement links TRBV11-2 to TRBJ2-1, with 16 bases fitting TRBD2. Germline CDR1 is SGHAT and CDR2 is FQNNGV. Trimming removed 4 bases from V and 8 bases from J; junction bases left unmatched: 8. CDR3 length equals 17 residues. DNA of the CDR3: TGTGCCAGCAGCTCACCCCCGGGACTAGCGGGAGGGCATGAGCAGTTCTTC. Its translation is CASSSPPGLAGGHEQFF.

V usage is TRBV4-3 and J usage is TRBJ2-5, with D hard to call. Trimming shortened V by 0 bases and J by 4 bases, and 18 bases separated the two germline ends. Per the germline V gene, CDR1 is LGHNA and CDR2 is YSLEER. This CDR3 is 17 amino acids long. Here the CDR3 reads CASSQDNPLGVRETQYF. In DNA form, the CDR3 reads TGCGCCAGCAGCCAAGATAACCCTTTAGGAGTAAGAGAGACCCAGTACTTC.

The CDR3 DNA follows: TGCGCCAGCAGCCCGCGGGACGGACGGGAATACATCTCGGACAATGAGCAGTTCTTC. Encoded protein: CASSPRDGREYISDNEQFF. V and J are TRBV4-1 and TRBJ2-1; possible D gene TRBD2, 6 bases. Trimming shortened V by 4 bases and J by 5 bases, and 27 bases separated the two germline ends. The CDR3 is 19 residues long. CDR1 and CDR2 from the germline V gene are MGHRA and YSYEKL.

V usage is TRBV27 and J usage is TRBJ2-1; 9 bases align to TRBD2. This CDR3 is built from 21 residues. V lost 6 bases to trimming and J lost 8 bases; unmatched junction nucleotides: 29. Germline CDR1 MNHEY, CDR2 SMNVEV (reference sequence). CDR3: CASSFGTPREGHIFFSDEQFF. The CDR3 nucleotides read TGTGCCAGCAGCTTTGGTACTCCGCGGGAGGGCCACATTTTTTTCTCCGATGAGCAGTTCTTC.